This T cell receptor beta chain was obtained from a study of blood T cell repertoires in COVID-19. This table comes from immunoSEQ multiplex PCR, and its TCRdb copy is limited to in-frame clones, with some not included. The sample lists roughly 130,000 clones, approximately 88% occurring once. The CDR3 is 16 residues long. After removal of 5 bases from V and 5 bases from J, the junction contained 8 bases not matched to a gene. Germline CDR1 and CDR2: SGHTA and FQGNSA. Input material: peripheral blood. This chain uses TRBV7-2 with TRBJ2-5, with 13 nucleotides matching TRBD2. This receptor was obtained from a young woman who had recovered from COVID-19. In nucleotides, the CDR3 is TGTGCCAGCAGCCCTCCGGGACTAGCGGGACGGGAGACCCAGTACTTC. Translated: CASSPPGLAGRETQYF.